This passage covers 18 T cell receptor beta chains from one sample sequenced in a study of tumor-infiltrating lymphocytes in primary liver carcinoma. Between roughly 17 and 31 mg of unsorted bulk tissue served as the source from which RNA and DNA were co-extracted. Synthesis of TCR beta cDNA was carried out from 500 ng total RNA with a constant-region primer. Libraries for TCR beta were built through three nested multiplex PCR rounds, which together made up a slightly modified ARM-PCR procedure. The opening two PCR rounds, around 11 cycles each, paired TRBV1-TRBV30 forward primers with a C-beta reverse primer. Via MiXCR, TCRdb re-called the multiplex PCR reads, giving one row per CDR3 protein. This table has approximately 110,000 distinct CDR3 sequences, 64% appearing once. The specimen was liver tumor tissue from sampling region 3. Subset indicated: tumor region T3, left-lateral pole. Every receptor here comes from a woman aged 60-75 years with primary liver carcinoma and hepatitis B virus infection.

This chain links TRBV11-2 with TRBJ2-4, with D unclear. Germline V gene data show CDR1 as SGHAT and CDR2 as FQNNGV. Trimming took 6 bases from V and 15 from J, leaving 24 bases between them. The CDR3 is 14 residues long. CDR3 sequence: CASRVSHLGKTRYF. CDR3 DNA sequence: TGTGCCAGCAGGGTATCCCACTTGGGGAAGACTCGGTACTTC.

This clonotype was seen repeatedly, ten times or more. This chain uses TRBV12-3 or TRBV12-4 with TRBJ1-3; D uncertain. The ends were cut back, 5 bases at V and 2 bases at J, with 4 bases in the middle. The CDR3 covers 12 residues. The CDR3 DNA reads TGTGCCAGCAGTCCTACTGGAAACACCATATATTTT. Encoded protein: CASSPTGNTIYF.

A remark on this clonotype: At one end, the junction sequence differs from germline, possibly due to a read error. The chain is built from TRBV5-6 and TRBJ2-7, with D perhaps TRBD1 or TRBD2 (5 bases each). Germline CDR1 SGHDT, CDR2 YYEEEE. This CDR3 spans 15 amino acids. The CDR3 nucleotides are TGTGCCTGCAGTTCAAAGGGACGATCCTCCTACGAGCAGTACTTC. Its protein product is CACSSKGRSSYEQYF.

This clonotype was found a few times. V usage is TRBV7-9 and J usage is TRBJ2-7; D possibly corresponds to TRBD1 (6 bases). Per the germline V gene, CDR1 is SEHNR and CDR2 is FQNEAQ (reference sequence). Trimming pared 5 bases from V and 3 bases from J, leaving 20 bases between. The CDR3 consists of 16 residues. The CDR3 spells CASSHFRGAGYYEQYF. CDR3 bases: TGTGCCAGCAGCCATTTCAGGGGTGCGGGTTACTACGAGCAGTACTTC. The full variable domain, rest sourced from reference TRBV7-9 and TRBJ2-7, is DTGVSQNPRHKITKRGQNVTFRCDPISEHNRLYWYRQTLGQGPEFLTYFQNEAQLEKSRLLSDRFSAERPKGSFSTLEIQRTEQGDSAMYLCASSHFRGAGYYEQYFGPGTRLTVT.

This clonotype was observed once. This chain links TRBV6-6 with TRBJ2-5, with D unresolved. The V end lost 3 bases, the J end lost 5 bases, and 13 bases lay between the germline ends. The germline CDR1 and CDR2 sequences are MNHNY and SVGAGI (reference sequence). The CDR3 has 14 amino acids. CDR3 nucleotide sequence: TGTGCCAGCAGTTATCAGGCTCACCTGGAGACCCAGTACTTC. It encodes CASSYQAHLETQYF.

Concerning this clonotype itself: At one end the junction does not follow the germline gene, possibly because of a read error. CDR3 sequence reads: CASIQQGPGNTIYF. In DNA form, the CDR3 reads TGCGCCAGCATCCAACAGGGTCCTGGAAACACCATATATTTT. V usage is TRBV4-1 and J usage is TRBJ1-3; D possibly corresponds to TRBD1 (6 bases). Per germline, CDR1 MGHRA and CDR2 YSYEKL. This CDR3 spans 14 amino acids.

As regards this clonotype: One end of the junction varies from germline; a read error may be responsible. The chain has TRBV6-1 and TRBJ2-5, with a tentative D call TRBD1 (5 bases). The CDR3 has 15 amino acids. The V gene's germline CDR1 is MNHNS and CDR2 SASEGT. The CDR3 here is CATSEVAGKWKIQYF. CDR3 in DNA: TGTGCCACCAGTGAAGTCGCAGGGAAGTGGAAGATCCAGTACTTC.

As concerns this clonotype: A much larger clone sits a single nucleotide away, making a read error possible. The chain carries TRBV5-4 and TRBJ2-3; D might be TRBD2 (5 bases). Trimming cost V 6 bases and J 0 bases, with 29 bases left between them. There are 20 residues in the CDR3. CDR1 SGHNT and CDR2 YYREEE come from the germline V gene (reference sequence). CDR3 in DNA: TGTGCCAGCAACTCTTCTAGCTCCCTTTTCCAATCTTCTAGCACAGATACGCAGTATTTT. It yields the protein CASNSSSSLFQSSSTDTQYF.

In this sample, this clonotype turned up a few times. This may be a read error, as it is one base from a much larger clone. V usage is TRBV13 and J usage is TRBJ2-7; possibly TRBD2 for D (5 bases). Germline V gives CDR1 PRHDT, CDR2 FYEKMQ (reference sequence). Between the trimmed V and J ends, which lost 7 bases and 5 bases, there was a span of 18 bases. The CDR3 has 14 residues. The CDR3: CASMKKAEVNEQYF. For the CDR3, the DNA is TGTGCCAGCATGAAGAAAGCGGAAGTAAACGAGCAGTACTTC.

Regarding this clonotype: A read error may be the cause here, since a much bigger clone is one base away. The gene calls are TRBV4-1 and TRBJ1-2; unclear D gene. The germline V gene has CDR1 MGHRA and CDR2 YSYEKL. With 0 bases removed from V and 4 bases from J, the gap between germline ends came to 9 bases. The CDR3 extends over 14 amino acids. CDR3 region: CASSQDSAIYGYTF. DNA for the CDR3: TGCGCCAGCAGCCAAGACTCCGCCATCTATGGCTACACCTTC.

A note on this clonotype: In this CDR3 the conserved last residue, phenylalanine or tryptophan, is missing, so a read error is likely. The chain uses TRBV14 and TRBJ1-5; TRBD1 matches 7 bases. Germline V gene sequence: CDR1 SGHDN, CDR2 FVKESK. The CDR3 is 18 residues long. V lost 2 bases to trimming and J lost 4 bases; unmatched junction nucleotides: 14. The CDR3 nucleotides are TGTGCCAGCAGCCAAACTGCCGTCGGGACAGATCCGAATCAGCCCCAGCATCTT. It yields the protein CASSQTAVGTDPNQPQHL.

Of note for this clonotype: A clone one base away is much larger, so this may be a read error. CDR3 sequence reads: CDSDTGLAGSSSTDTQYF. The CDR3 DNA follows: TGTGACAGCGACACGGGACTAGCGGGAAGCTCTAGCACAGATACGCAGTATTTT. V is TRBV7-8 and J is TRBJ2-3, with TRBD2 matching over 13 bases. From germline, CDR1 is SGHVS and CDR2 FQNEAQ. CDR3 length equals 18 residues.

As concerns this clonotype: A junction end diverges from the germline sequence, so it may reflect a read error. The chain links TRBV6-5 to TRBJ1-5; 7 bases match TRBD1. Germline CDR1 MNHEY, CDR2 SVGAGI. The CDR3 runs 14 residues. CDR3: CASSRRQGNQPRHF. In DNA form, the CDR3 reads TGTGCCAGCAGCCGGAGACAGGGCAATCAGCCCCGGCATTTT.

This clonotype was recorded at least ten times. One end of the junction varies from germline; a read error may be responsible. The CDR3 region is CTSRATLAGYSYEQYF. The CDR3 bases are TGTACCAGCAGGGCGACACTAGCGGGGTACTCCTACGAGCAGTACTTC. The chain employs TRBV6-5 and TRBJ2-7, with 10 nucleotides matching TRBD2. Germline values: CDR1 MNHEY, CDR2 SVGAGI. This CDR3 has 16 residues.

In the case of this clonotype: Being one base from a much bigger clone, this may be a read error. The V call is TRBV6-2 or TRBV6-3, the J call TRBJ2-6; maybe TRBD1 (6 bases). Germline CDR1 is MNHEY and CDR2 is SVGEGT. The CDR3 totals 18 residues. The CDR3, as DNA: TGTGCCAGCAGTTACGTGCAGGGGTTCCCCTCTGGGGCCAACGTCATGACTTTC. It translates to CASSYVQGFPSGANVMTF.

A word on this clonotype: The CDR3 does not end in the conserved phenylalanine or tryptophan, so this is likely a read error. Because the CDR3's place on the DNA is in doubt, the DNA is left out and the CDR3 is given as listed by TCRdb. V gene TRBV11-2 combines with J gene TRBJ2-7; TRBD1 reflects the table's D call only, with no check against the DNA. The length of the CDR3 is 14 amino acids, counting both ends. The germline CDR1 and CDR2 sequences are SGHAT and FQNNGV. The CDR3 reads CASSLDIVVPDLYI.

This rearrangement joins TRBV5-4 to TRBJ1-1; a possible D gene is TRBD1 (5 bases). Germline V lookup: CDR1 SGHNT, CDR2 YYREEE (reference sequence). The ends were cut back, 4 bases at V and 5 bases at J, with 27 bases in the middle. The CDR3 totals 18 residues. The CDR3 nucleotides are TGTGCCAGCAGCCGTACTTGGGGGGGGACGGGTAGACGGACTGAAGCTTTCTTT. Encoded protein: CASSRTWGGTGRRTEAFF.

This clonotype was detected ten times or more. The chain uses TRBV12-5 and TRBJ2-1, with D unresolved. The CDR3 has 11 residues. The V end lost 2 bases, the J end lost 15 bases, and 11 bases lay between the germline ends. CDR1 is LGHNT, CDR2 FRNRAP, per germline. CDR3 residues: CASGLWAKRFF. The CDR3, as DNA: TGTGCTAGTGGTTTGTGGGCTAAACGGTTCTTC.